Detailed here is one T cell receptor beta chain. These data are taken from a study of cytomegalovirus exposure and HLA in healthy donors. The donors (healthy individuals) were bone marrow donors. Primers included in the PCR were 60 Vbeta and 13 Jbeta primers. Authors' analysis steps: Later work found approximately 87 million unique TCR beta chains, with roughly 11 million shared. Method: immunoSEQ multiplex PCR; TCRdb's copy keeps in-frame clones and lacks some. V and J calls plus clone size are reproduced from that table; the DNA served to infer D and trimming. Seen here are more than 85,000 clones, about 13% observed once, and the top ten hold around 16%. Germline lookup yields CDR1 SGHVS and CDR2 FNYEAQ. The CDR3 consists of 16 residues. The V and J ends lost 5 bases and 0 bases respectively, with 16 bases between them.

The rearrangement links TRBV7-6 to TRBJ1-1; D may be TRBD1 (5 bases). Sequenced input: PBMCs. The origin of this receptor is a man aged 40-55 years in good health and CMV-seropositive. The CDR3 loop is CASSHLTGDMNTEAFF. The CDR3 coding sequence is TGTGCCAGCAGCCATTTAACAGGTGACATGAACACTGAAGCTTTCTTT.